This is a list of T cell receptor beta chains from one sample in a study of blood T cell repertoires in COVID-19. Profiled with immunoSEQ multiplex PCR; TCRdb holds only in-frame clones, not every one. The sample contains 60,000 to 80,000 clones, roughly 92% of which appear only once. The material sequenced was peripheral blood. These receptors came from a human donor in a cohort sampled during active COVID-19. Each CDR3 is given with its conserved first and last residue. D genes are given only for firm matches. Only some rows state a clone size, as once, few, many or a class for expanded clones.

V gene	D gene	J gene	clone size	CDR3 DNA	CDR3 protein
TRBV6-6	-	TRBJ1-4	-	TGTGCCAGCAGTTACTCCAGGGTTGAAAAACTGTTTTTT	CASSYSRVEKLFF
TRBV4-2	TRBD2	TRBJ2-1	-	TGTGCCAGCAGCCAAGATAACGGGGGGGCCTACAATGAGCAGTTCTTC	CASSQDNGGAYNEQFF
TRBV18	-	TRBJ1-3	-	TGTGCCAGCTCACCACAATCCGGACAGTCTGGAAACACCATATATTTT	CASSPQSGQSGNTIYF
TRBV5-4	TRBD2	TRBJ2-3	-	TGTGCCAGCAGCTCCTTCGTCACTAGCGGCACAGATACGCAGTATTTT	CASSSFVTSGTDTQYF
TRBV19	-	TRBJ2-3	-	TGTGCCAGTAGTATCCCCGGGTCCCCCAATGCAGATACGCAGTATTTT	CASSIPGSPNADTQYF
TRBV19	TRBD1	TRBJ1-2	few	TGTGCCAGTAGTTGGGGACAGGGGGACTATGGCTACACCTTC	CASSWGQGDYGYTF
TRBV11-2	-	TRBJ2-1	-	TGTGCCAGCAGCTTAGTGGGGCGGAGCTCCTACAATGAGCAGTTCTTC	CASSLVGRSSYNEQFF
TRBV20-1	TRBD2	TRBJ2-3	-	TGCAGTGCTAGTGGACTAGCGGGGGGGCCTAGCACAGATACGCAGTATTTT	CSASGLAGGPSTDTQYF
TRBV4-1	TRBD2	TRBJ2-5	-	TGCGCCAGCAGTGGTGGGCTGGTGCAGCGGGGGATTCAAGAGACCCAGTACTTC	CASSGGLVQRGIQETQYF
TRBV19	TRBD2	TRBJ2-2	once	TGTGCCAGTAGGGGACTAGCGGGGGCTGGGGAGCTGTTTTTT	CASRGLAGAGELFF
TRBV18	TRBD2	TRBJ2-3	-	TGTGCCAGCTCACCCACTAGCGGGAGGGCCAAAGGTACAGATACGCAGTATTTT	CASSPTSGRAKGTDTQYF
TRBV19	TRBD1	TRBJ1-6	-	TGTGCCAGTAGTATCCGGGACAGGGAATGGACCCTCCACTTT	CASSIRDREWTLHF
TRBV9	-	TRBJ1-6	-	TGTGCCAGCAGTCCAGCCCGTCGGGACATTGGGACTTCACCCCTCCACTTT	CASSPARRDIGTSPLHF
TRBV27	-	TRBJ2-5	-	TGTGCCAGCAGTTTTGGGTCCAGGGGAGCCCGGGGGACCCAGTACTTC	CASSFGSRGARGTQYF
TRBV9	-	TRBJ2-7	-	TGTGCCAGCAGCGTAGGTCGGGATATCCGGCACGAGCAGTACTTC	CASSVGRDIRHEQYF
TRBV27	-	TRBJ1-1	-	TGTGCCAGCAGTTTAGCTCCGGGATACACTGAAGCTTTCTTT	CASSLAPGYTEAFF
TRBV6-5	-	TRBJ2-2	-	TGTGCCAGCAGCCGGACCGTCGGGAGCACCGGGGAGCTGTTTTTT	CASSRTVGSTGELFF
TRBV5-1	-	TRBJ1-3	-	TGCGCCAGCAGCTCGCCGGGGGTATCTGGAAACACCATATATTTT	CASSSPGVSGNTIYF
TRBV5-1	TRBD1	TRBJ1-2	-	TGCGCCAGCACCCCAGACAGGGGGAAAAATGGCTACACCTTC	CASTPDRGKNGYTF
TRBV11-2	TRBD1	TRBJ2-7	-	TGTGCCAGCAGCTCTCGAACAGGGGACGAGCAGTACTTC	CASSSRTGDEQYF
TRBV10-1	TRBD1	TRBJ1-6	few	TGCGCCAGGACCTGGGACAGAGGGCCGAGCTCCTATAATTCACCCCTCCACTTT	CARTWDRGPSSYNSPLHF
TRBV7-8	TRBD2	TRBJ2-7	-	TGTGCCAGCAGCGCCCGACTAGCGGGAGGGGCCTTATACGAGCAGTACTTC	CASSARLAGGALYEQYF
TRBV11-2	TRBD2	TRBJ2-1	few	TGTGCCACCGGGACTAGCGTCTACAATGAGCAGTTCTTC	CATGTSVYNEQFF
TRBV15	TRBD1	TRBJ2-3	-	TGTGCCACCAGCTGGGACAGGGGCACAGATACGCAGTATTTT	CATSWDRGTDTQYF
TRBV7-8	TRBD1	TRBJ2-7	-	TGTGCCAGCAGCACGGGACAGGGTTCCGAGCAGTACTTC	CASSTGQGSEQYF
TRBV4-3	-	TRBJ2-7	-	TGCGCCAGCAGCCAAGATTTTGGCAGGGTCACCGAGCAGTACTTC	CASSQDFGRVTEQYF
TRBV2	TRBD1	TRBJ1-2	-	TGTGCCAGCAGTGAACGGCAGGGGGTCCTATATGGCTACACCTTC	CASSERQGVLYGYTF
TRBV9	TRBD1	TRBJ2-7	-	TGTGCCAGCAGCGTAGGACAGGGCGTCTACGAGCAGTACTTC	CASSVGQGVYEQYF
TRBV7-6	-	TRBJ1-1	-	TGTGCCAGCAGCTTAGGGGGCTGGGGAGGGAACACTGAAGCTTTCTTT	CASSLGGWGGNTEAFF
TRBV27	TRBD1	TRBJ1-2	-	TGTGCCAGCAAGCCGGACAGGGCGATCTATAGCTATGGCTACACCTTC	CASKPDRAIYSYGYTF
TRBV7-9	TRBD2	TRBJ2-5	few	TGTGCCAGCAGCTTTACGGGGGGTCAAGAGACCCAGTACTTC	CASSFTGGQETQYF
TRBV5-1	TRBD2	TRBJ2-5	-	TGCGCCAGCAGCCGGGGAGTAGCGGGGACCCAAGAGACCCAGTACTTC	CASSRGVAGTQETQYF
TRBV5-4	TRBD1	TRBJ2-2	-	TGTGCCAGCAGCCGCTCTGGGACAGGGTGGACCGGGGAGCTGTTTTTT	CASSRSGTGWTGELFF
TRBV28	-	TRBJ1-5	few	TGTGCCAGCAGTATGACAGTCAATCAGCCCCAGCATTTT	CASSMTVNQPQHF
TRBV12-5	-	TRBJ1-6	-	TGTGCTAGTGGCCCCGACAGCCGGAATTCACCCCTCCACTTT	CASGPDSRNSPLHF
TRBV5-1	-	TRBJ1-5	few	TGCGCCAGCAGCCTGGACGGGAGCAATCAGCCCCAGCATTTT	CASSLDGSNQPQHF
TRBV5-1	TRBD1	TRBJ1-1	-	TGCGCCAGCAGCTCCAGGACAGGGGGGCAGAACACTGAAGCTTTCTTT	CASSSRTGGQNTEAFF
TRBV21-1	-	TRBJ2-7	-	TGTGCCAGCAGCAAAGCACCGGGAACAATTCCCTACGAGCAGTACTTC	CASSKAPGTIPYEQYF
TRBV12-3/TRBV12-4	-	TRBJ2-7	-	TGTGCCAGCAGCCTCGGGGTAAGGTACGAGCAGTACTTC	CASSLGVRYEQYF
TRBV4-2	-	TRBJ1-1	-	TGTGCCAGCAGCCTGGGCAACAAGAACACTGAAGCTTTCTTT	CASSLGNKNTEAFF
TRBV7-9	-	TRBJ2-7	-	TGTGCCAGCAGCTCACAGGGTGGGGAGCAGTACTTC	CASSSQGGEQYF
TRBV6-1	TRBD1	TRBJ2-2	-	TGTGCCAGCAGTGACCCCAGGGGGCCGGGGACCGGGGAGCTGTTTTTT	CASSDPRGPGTGELFF
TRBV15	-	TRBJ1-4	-	TGTGCCACCAGCGCGGCCGCGGCGAAGAGTGAAAAACTGTTTTTT	CATSAAAAKSEKLFF
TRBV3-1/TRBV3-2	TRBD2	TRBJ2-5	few	TGTGCCAGCAGCCAAGCTCCGGTCCCGGGACTACTCGGAGAGACCCAGTACTTC	CASSQAPVPGLLGETQYF
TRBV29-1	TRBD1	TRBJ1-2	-	TGCAGCGTTCCCAGAGGAGGGGCAGGGGGGATGGATGGCTACACCTTC	CSVPRGGAGGMDGYTF
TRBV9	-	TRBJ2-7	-	TGTGCCAGCAGCGCATACGGGACTGATTACTCCTACGAGCAGTACTTC	CASSAYGTDYSYEQYF
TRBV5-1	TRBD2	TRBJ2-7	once	TGCGCCAGCAGCGGGACTAGCGGCTACGAGCAGTACTTC	CASSGTSGYEQYF
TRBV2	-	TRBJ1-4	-	TGTGCCAGCAGTGATAGTGGAGGGGCGGAAAAACTGTTTTTT	CASSDSGGAEKLFF
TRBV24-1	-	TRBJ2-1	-	TGTGCCACCAGTGATTTAGCTGGGAGCCCCTACAATGAGCAGTTCTTC	CATSDLAGSPYNEQFF
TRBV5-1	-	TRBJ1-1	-	TGCGCCAGCAACCCCGGGGGGAACACTGAAGCTTTCTTT	CASNPGGNTEAFF
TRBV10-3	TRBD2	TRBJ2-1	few	TGTGCCATCGCCCAAACGGGACTAGCGGCCTCCTACAATGAGCAGTTCTTC	CAIAQTGLAASYNEQFF
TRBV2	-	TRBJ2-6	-	TGTGCCAGCAGTGCTCGGACAAGGGCGGCCTCTGGGGCCAACGTCCTGACTTTC	CASSARTRAASGANVLTF
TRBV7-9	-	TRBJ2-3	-	TGTGCCAGCAGCTTAGCCCACACCTCTGAGGGAGGTGGGACAGATACGCAGTATTTT	CASSLAHTSEGGGTDTQYF
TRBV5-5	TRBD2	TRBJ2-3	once	TGTGCCAGCAGCCACGGAGTAGCGGGTTCACGTGCAGATACGCAGTATTTT	CASSHGVAGSRADTQYF
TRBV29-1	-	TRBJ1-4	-	TGCAGCGTTCGCACCCCAAAGGGGGCTAATGAAAAACTGTTTTTT	CSVRTPKGANEKLFF
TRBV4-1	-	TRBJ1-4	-	TGCGCCAGCAGCCAAGCCGACTTGGAGCATGAAAAACTGTTTTTT	CASSQADLEHEKLFF
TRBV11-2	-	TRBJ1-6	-	TGTGCCAGCACCCTGGACAACAGCAATTCACCCCTCCACTTT	CASTLDNSNSPLHF